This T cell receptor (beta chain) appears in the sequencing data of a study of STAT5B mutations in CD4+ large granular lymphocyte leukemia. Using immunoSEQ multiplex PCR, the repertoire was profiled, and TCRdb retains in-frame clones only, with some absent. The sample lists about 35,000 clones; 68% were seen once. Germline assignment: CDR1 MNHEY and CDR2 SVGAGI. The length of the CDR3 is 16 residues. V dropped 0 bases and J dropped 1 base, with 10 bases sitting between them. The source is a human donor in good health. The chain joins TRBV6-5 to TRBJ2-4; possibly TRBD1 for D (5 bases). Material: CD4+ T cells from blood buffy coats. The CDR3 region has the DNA TGTGCCAGCAGTTACTCCTGGGGCCGGGCCAAAAACATTCAGTACTTC. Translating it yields CASSYSWGRAKNIQYF.